The 27 T cell receptor beta chains reported below all come from one sample, sequenced in a study of Graves' ophthalmopathy and Graves' hyperthyroidism. Amplification from RNA transcripts yielded the TCR beta CDR3 regions. HTBI primers were used in a first-round RT-PCR, which preceded a second-round multiplex PCR. TCRdb recomputed calls from the multiplex PCR reads with MiXCR, one row per CDR3 protein. The table lists over 650,000 distinct CDR3 sequences, just over 40% of them singletons. The sample taken for sequencing was peripheral blood. Receptor source: an adult man with Graves' ophthalmopathy.

CDR3: CAPRTGQDRGAIYF. CDR3 bases: TGTGCCCCACGGACAGGGCAAGACAGGGGAGCCATATATTTT. The chain carries TRBV7-2 and TRBJ1-3, with 8 bases matching TRBD1. The CDR3 is 14 amino acids. CDR1 is SGHTA, CDR2 FQGNSA, per germline. V lost 11 bases to trimming and J lost 11 bases; unmatched junction nucleotides: 17.

This clonotype showed up many times. This chain links TRBV2 with TRBJ2-5, with D possibly TRBD2 on 5 matching bases. In germline, CDR1 is SNHLY, CDR2 FYNNEI. This CDR3 is 13 amino acids long. Deletions cut 8 bases from V and 1 base from J, with 11 bases between. The CDR3 DNA follows: TGTGCCAGCTTAGAGCGGATCCAAGAGACCCAGTACTTC. Its protein is CASLERIQETQYF.

This clonotype occurred once. The CDR3 here is CAISLGRDGEAFF. As DNA, the CDR3 is TGTGCCATCAGTCTGGGCAGGGACGGGGAAGCTTTCTTT. The rearrangement uses TRBV10-3 and TRBJ1-1; D is possibly TRBD1 (5 bases). This CDR3 has 13 amino acids. Germline loops: CDR1 ENHRY, CDR2 SYGVKD. Trimming cost V 5 bases and J 8 bases, with 15 bases left between them.

This clonotype was recorded only once. J is TRBJ1-5 and V is TRBV12-3 or TRBV12-4; TRBD1 is a possible D gene (5 bases). This CDR3 region has 15 residues. The V end lost 4 bases, the J end lost 5 bases, and 15 bases lay between the germline ends. CDR3 nucleotide sequence: TGTGCCAGCAGTTACGCGGGGGGAGCGGATCAGCCCCAGCATTTT. This translates into CASSYAGGADQPQHF.

The chain links TRBV9 to TRBJ1-5; unclear D gene. Per the germline V gene, CDR1 is SGDLS and CDR2 is YYNGEE. The length of the CDR3 is 14 residues. Trimming took 0 bases from V and 4 from J, leaving 8 bases between them. This chain's CDR3 is CASSVEAVNQPQHF. DNA for the CDR3: TGTGCCAGCAGCGTAGAGGCAGTGAATCAGCCCCAGCATTTT.

The V gene is TRBV10-3, the J gene TRBJ1-1; D ambiguous. Trimming took off 2 bases at V and 4 bases at J, with 14 bases between the two ends. This CDR3 region has 15 residues. CDR1 and CDR2 from the germline V gene are ENHRY and SYGVKD. CDR3 DNA: TGTGCCATCAGTGAGCTCGACGGACCGGCCACTGAAGCTTTCTTT. Protein: CAISELDGPATEAFF.

This clonotype was recorded at least ten times. The chain is built from TRBV14 and TRBJ2-7; D gene unclear. Germline CDR1 and CDR2: SGHDN and FVKESK. Between the trimmed V and J ends, which lost 0 bases and 5 bases, there was a span of 11 bases. The CDR3 length is 14 residues. Here the CDR3 DNA reads TGTGCCAGCAGCCAAGATTTGGGCGGTGACGAGCAGTACTTC. It encodes CASSQDLGGDEQYF. Full variable domain (rest looked up from reference TRBV14 and TRBJ2-7): EAGVTQFPSHSVIEKGQTVTLRCDPISGHDNLYWYRRVMGKEIKFLLHFVKESKQDESGMPNNRFLAERTGGTYSTLKVQPAELEDSGVYFCASSQDLGGDEQYFGPGTRLTVT.

This clonotype was detected many times. The J gene is TRBJ1-1, the V gene TRBV15; TRBD1 matches at 7 bases. Per germline, CDR1 LNHNV and CDR2 YYDKDF (reference sequence). Trimming took 5 bases from V and 4 from J; bases not matched to a gene: 7. The CDR3 loop spans 14 amino acids. The DNA for the CDR3 is TGTGCCACCAGCCAGGGGGGTTCCCTCACTGAAGCTTTCTTT. Its protein is CATSQGGSLTEAFF. The complete variable domain, with remaining parts taken from reference TRBV15 and TRBJ1-1, reads DAMVIQNPRYQVTQFGKPVTLSCSQTLNHNVMYWYQQKSSQAPKLLFHYYDKDFNNEADTPDNFQSRRPNTSFCFLDIRSPGLGDTAMYLCATSQGGSLTEAFFGQGTRLTVV.

This clonotype was seen only a few times. The J gene is TRBJ2-1, the V gene TRBV15; D unclear. Germline assignment: CDR1 LNHNV and CDR2 YYDKDF (reference sequence). V lost 4 bases, J lost 4 bases, and 5 bases lay in between. The CDR3 runs to 12 residues. The CDR3: CATSKEYNEQFF. As DNA, the CDR3 is TGTGCCACCAGCAAGGAATACAATGAGCAGTTCTTC.

There are many counts of this clonotype. The chain recombines TRBV7-9 with TRBJ1-6, with D possibly TRBD1 on 5 matching bases. Germline CDR1 and CDR2: SEHNR and FQNEAQ (reference sequence). This CDR3 contains 15 residues. The V end lost 6 bases, the J end lost 4 bases, and 13 bases lay between the germline ends. CDR3 amino acids: CASRPPGLYNSPLHF. In DNA, the CDR3 is TGTGCCAGCAGGCCCCCGGGGCTATATAATTCACCCCTCCACTTT.

To note about this clonotype: A much larger clone lies one base from this, so it may be a read error. The missing conserved phenylalanine or tryptophan at the end of this CDR3 makes a read error likely. V is TRBV2 and J is TRBJ2-7, with unresolved D. Trimming cost V 1 base and J 5 bases, with 15 bases left between them. Germline V gene lookup returns CDR1 SNHLY and CDR2 FYNNEI. The CDR3 spans 15 residues. CDR3 bases: TGTGCCAGCAGTGAAGATGGTGGACGGCGACACGAGCAGTACCTC. Translation gives CASSEDGGRRHEQYL.

This clonotype was counted between two and nine times. The chain is built from TRBV29-1 and TRBJ2-1; 9 bases agree with TRBD1. This CDR3 spans 13 amino acids. After removal of 6 bases from V and 3 bases from J, the junction contained 3 bases not matched to a gene. The germline V gene encodes CDR1 SQVTM and CDR2 ANQGSEA. Here the CDR3 reads CSVRTGDYNEQFF. CDR3 DNA sequence: TGCAGCGTGCGGACAGGGGACTACAATGAGCAGTTCTTC.

The chain links TRBV9 to TRBJ2-7; D gene unclear. The CDR3 length is 16 residues. Deletions cut 4 bases from V and 2 bases from J, with 19 bases between. Germline V lookup: CDR1 SGDLS, CDR2 YYNGEE. The CDR3 loop is CASSLGPQGRTYEQYF. The CDR3 bases are TGTGCCAGCAGCTTAGGCCCCCAAGGACGAACCTACGAGCAGTACTTC.

On this clonotype itself: This may stem from a read error, because a much larger clone lies one nucleotide away. V usage is TRBV5-1 and J usage is TRBJ1-1, with TRBD1 as a possible D gene (5 bases). There are 15 residues in the CDR3. V lost 7 bases to trimming and J lost 4 bases, with 20 bases between them. CDR1 SGHRS and CDR2 YFSETQ come from the germline V gene. The CDR3 coding sequence is TGCGCCAGCGGCTACCGCGGGACCCGGAGCACTGAAGCTTTCTTT. Encoded protein: CASGYRGTRSTEAFF.

In the case of this clonotype: Germline and junction disagree at one end, which may indicate a read error. This chain uses TRBV7-9 with TRBJ2-6; TRBD1 matches at 10 bases. From germline, CDR1 is SEHNR and CDR2 FQNEAQ (reference sequence). The CDR3 runs to 17 residues. DNA for the CDR3: TGTGCCGGCAGCATGGACAGGGGGGTCACTGGGGCCAACGTCCTGACTTTC. Residues: CAGSMDRGVTGANVLTF.

This clonotype was picked up many times. The chain couples TRBV7-9 to TRBJ1-1; the D gene is possibly TRBD1 (5 bases). Trimming took off 5 bases at V and 3 bases at J, with 16 bases between the two ends. Germline V gene sequence: CDR1 SEHNR, CDR2 FQNEAQ (reference sequence). The CDR3 is 15 amino acids. The CDR3: CASSDSSGGDTEAFF. CDR3 in DNA: TGTGCCAGCAGCGACAGCTCTGGGGGGGACACTGAAGCTTTCTTT.

There are many counts of this clonotype. The chain joins TRBV9 to TRBJ2-7; 10 bases fit TRBD2. V shed 0 bases and J 2 bases; nucleotides not matched to a gene: 2. The CDR3 runs to 15 residues. Germline CDR1 is SGDLS and CDR2 is YYNGEE. The CDR3: CASSVGSGGAYEQYF. The CDR3, as DNA: TGTGCCAGCAGCGTAGGCAGCGGGGGGGCCTACGAGCAGTACTTC.

There are a few counts of this clonotype. The V gene is TRBV27, the J gene TRBJ1-6; a possible D gene is TRBD1 (5 bases). Looked up from germline, CDR1 is MNHEY and CDR2 is SMNVEV (reference sequence). Trimming pared 3 bases from V and 9 bases from J, leaving 15 bases between. The CDR3 is made up of 15 amino acids. The CDR3 is CASSFVRAEVSPLHF. In nucleotides, the CDR3 is TGTGCCAGCAGTTTTGTCAGGGCAGAGGTTTCACCCCTCCACTTT.

This rearrangement joins TRBV5-1 to TRBJ2-5; perhaps TRBD2 as D (6 bases). The CDR3 runs 15 residues. The V gene lost 4 bases and the J gene lost 5 bases, with 18 bases spanning the gap. In germline, CDR1 is SGHRS, CDR2 YFSETQ. CDR3: CASSPITGGGETQYF. Written as DNA, the CDR3 is TGCGCCAGCAGCCCGATAACTGGAGGAGGGGAGACCCAGTACTTC.

This clonotype was found many times. The chain has TRBV29-1 and TRBJ1-3, with D uncertain. The CDR3 is 13 amino acids. V was clipped by 0 bases and J by 2 bases, with 5 bases between them. Looked up from germline, CDR1 is SQVTM and CDR2 is ANQGSEA. The CDR3 protein is CSVEESAGNTIYF. The CDR3 DNA sequence: TGCAGCGTTGAAGAGAGCGCTGGAAACACCATATATTTT.

This clonotype was seen ten or more times. This sequence joins TRBV19 and TRBJ1-1, with D unclear. The germline V gene has CDR1 LNHDA and CDR2 SQIVND (reference sequence). The germline V and J ends were trimmed by 1 base and 1 base, with 4 bases remaining between them. This CDR3 is built from 13 residues. This CDR3 is CASSIVPNTEAFF. In nucleotides, the CDR3 is TGTGCCAGTAGTATAGTCCCGAACACTGAAGCTTTCTTT.

The chain carries TRBV24-1 and TRBJ1-2; 12 positions agree with TRBD1. Losses at the gene ends were 6 bases for V and 6 bases for J; bases not matched to a gene: 7. The CDR3 has 15 amino acids. Germline-derived CDR1 and CDR2 are KGHDR and SFDVKD. This CDR3 is CATSPPGQGADGYTF. As DNA, the CDR3 is TGTGCCACCAGTCCCCCGGGACAGGGGGCAGATGGCTACACCTTC.

The sample holds a few counts of this clonotype. CDR3 nucleotides: TGTGCCAGCAGAGGAGGGGGCACGGGTCAGCCCCAGCATTTT. Translated: CASRGGGTGQPQHF. The chain has TRBV5-4 and TRBJ1-5; TRBD1 aligns across 7 bases. CDR3 length: 14 amino acids. Germline V lookup: CDR1 SGHNT, CDR2 YYREEE (reference sequence). With V trimmed by 5 bases and J by 6 bases, 8 bases remained unmatched.

The table lists this clonotype with many counts. The rearrangement joins TRBV14 to TRBJ1-4; D is ambiguous. Trimming cost V 6 bases and J 8 bases, with 7 bases left between them. The germline CDR1 and CDR2 sequences are SGHDN and FVKESK. The CDR3 runs to 11 residues. CDR3 sequence reads: CASRSGEKLFF. The DNA for the CDR3 is TGTGCCAGCAGATCCGGAGAAAAACTGTTTTTT.

V usage is TRBV7-8 and J usage is TRBJ2-7, with unresolved D. The germline gives CDR1 SGHVS, CDR2 FQNEAQ. The length of the CDR3 is 10 residues. Trimming left V 6 bases short and J 9 bases short, with 9 bases between. The CDR3 DNA reads TGTGCCAGCAGTGAGTCAGGGCAGTACTTC. Amino acids: CASSESGQYF.

The CDR3 DNA sequence: TGTGCTAGTGGTTATGGCGCTGGCGGGAGGGCCCTCGGGACCCAGTACTTC. Translation: CASGYGAGGRALGTQYF. V usage is TRBV12-5 and J usage is TRBJ2-5, with 9 bases matching TRBD2. The CDR3 totals 17 residues. Germline V gene data show CDR1 as LGHNT and CDR2 as FRNRAP. The trim removed 4 bases at V and 7 bases at J, leaving 16 bases unmatched. Drawing the rest from reference TRBV12-5 and TRBJ2-5, the complete variable domain is DARVTQTPRHKVTEMGQEVTMRCQPILGHNTVFWYRQTMMQGLELLAYFRNRAPLDDSGMPKDRFSAEMPDATLATLKIQPSEPRDSAVYFCASGYGAGGRALGTQYFGPGTRLLVL.

The chain has TRBV7-3 and TRBJ2-2, with 9 bases fitting TRBD1. In germline, CDR1 is SGHTA, CDR2 FQGTGA. With V trimmed by 5 bases and J by 7 bases, 8 bases remained unmatched. This CDR3 is built from 15 residues. The CDR3 bases are TGTGCCAGCAGCCCCCCCGGGACAGGGAACGGGGAGCTGTTTTTT. Its protein is CASSPPGTGNGELFF.